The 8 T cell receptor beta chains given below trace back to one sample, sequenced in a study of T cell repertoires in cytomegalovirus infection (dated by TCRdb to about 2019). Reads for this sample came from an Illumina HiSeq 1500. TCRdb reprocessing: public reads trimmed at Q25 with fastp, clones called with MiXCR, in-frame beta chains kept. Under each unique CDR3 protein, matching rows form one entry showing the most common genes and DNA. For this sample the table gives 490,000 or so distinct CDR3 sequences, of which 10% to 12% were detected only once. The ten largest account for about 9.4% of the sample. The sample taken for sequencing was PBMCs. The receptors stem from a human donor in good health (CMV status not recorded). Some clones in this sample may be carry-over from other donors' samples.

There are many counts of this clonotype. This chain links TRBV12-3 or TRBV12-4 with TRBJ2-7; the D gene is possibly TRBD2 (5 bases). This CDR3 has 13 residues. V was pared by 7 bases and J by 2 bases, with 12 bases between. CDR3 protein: CASTRSGAYEQYF. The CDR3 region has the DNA TGTGCCAGCACTCGGAGCGGAGCCTACGAGCAGTACTTC.

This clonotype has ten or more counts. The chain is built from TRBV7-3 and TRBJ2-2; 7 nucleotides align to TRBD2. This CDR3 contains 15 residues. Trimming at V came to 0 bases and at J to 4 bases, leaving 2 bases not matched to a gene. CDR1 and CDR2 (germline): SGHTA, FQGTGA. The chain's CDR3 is CASSLTGGSTGELFF. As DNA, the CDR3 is TGTGCCAGCAGCTTAACTGGCGGGAGCACCGGGGAGCTGTTTTTT. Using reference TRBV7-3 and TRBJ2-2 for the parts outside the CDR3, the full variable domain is GAGVSQTPSNKVTEKGKYVELRCDPISGHTALYWYRQSLGQGPEFLIYFQGTGAADDSGLPNDRFFAVRPEGSVSTLKIQRTERGDSAVYLCASSLTGGSTGELFFGEGSRLTVL.

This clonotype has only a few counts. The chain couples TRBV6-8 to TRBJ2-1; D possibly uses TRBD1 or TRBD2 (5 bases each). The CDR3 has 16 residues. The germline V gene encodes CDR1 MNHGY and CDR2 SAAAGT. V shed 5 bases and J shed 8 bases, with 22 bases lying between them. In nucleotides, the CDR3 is TGTGCCAGCAGTCCCCCGGGGCCTCGGTCAGTATATGAGCAGTTCTTC. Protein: CASSPPGPRSVYEQFF.

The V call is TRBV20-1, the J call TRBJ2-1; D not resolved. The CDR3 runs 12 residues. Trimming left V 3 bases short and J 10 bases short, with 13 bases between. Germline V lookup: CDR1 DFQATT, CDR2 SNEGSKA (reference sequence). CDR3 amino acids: CSASGASQEQFF. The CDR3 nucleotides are TGCAGTGCTAGTGGTGCGTCTCAGGAGCAGTTCTTC.

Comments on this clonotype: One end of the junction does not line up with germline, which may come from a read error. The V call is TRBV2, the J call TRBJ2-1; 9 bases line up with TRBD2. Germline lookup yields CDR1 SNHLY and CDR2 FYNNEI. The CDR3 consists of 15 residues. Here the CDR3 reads CASSLLAGSYNEKFF. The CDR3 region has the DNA TGTGCCAGCAGTTTGCTAGCGGGGTCCTACAATGAGAAGTTCTTC.

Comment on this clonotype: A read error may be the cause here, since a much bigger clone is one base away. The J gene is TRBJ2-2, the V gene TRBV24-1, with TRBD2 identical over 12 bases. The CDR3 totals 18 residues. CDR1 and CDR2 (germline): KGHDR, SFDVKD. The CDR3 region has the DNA TGTGCCGCCAGTGATTCAAGACTAGCGGGGGAGTTCACCGGGGAGCTGTTTTTT. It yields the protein CAASDSRLAGEFTGELFF.

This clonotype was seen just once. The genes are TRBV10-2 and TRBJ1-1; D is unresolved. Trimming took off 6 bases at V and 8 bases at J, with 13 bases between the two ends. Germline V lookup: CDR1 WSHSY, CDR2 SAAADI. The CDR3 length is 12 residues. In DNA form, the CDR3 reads TGCGCCAGCAGCCCCCAAAGTCGAGAAGCTTTCTTT. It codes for CASSPQSREAFF.

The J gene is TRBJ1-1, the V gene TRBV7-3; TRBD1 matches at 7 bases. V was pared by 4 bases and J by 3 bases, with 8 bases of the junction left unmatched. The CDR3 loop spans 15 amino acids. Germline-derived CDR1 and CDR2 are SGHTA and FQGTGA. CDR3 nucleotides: TGTGCCAGCAGCTCAAACAGGGGAGAGGACACTGAAGCTTTCTTT. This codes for CASSSNRGEDTEAFF.